The rows below give T cell receptor beta chains drawn from one sample of a study of blood T cell repertoires in COVID-19. TCRdb's copy holds only in-frame clones and misses some; the assay was immunoSEQ multiplex PCR. The table lists just over 300,000 clones, roughly 86% of them singletons. The sample consisted of peripheral blood. These receptors were collected from a woman aged 30 to 39 with COVID-19, enrolled during active disease. The CDR3 runs from the conserved cysteine through the conserved F or W. The D gene is left open where the match is weak. Clone size is given for some rows only: seen once, a few or many times, or a class if the clone is expanded.

TRBJ2-7	TRBV9	-	-	CASSVGGTPTYEQYF	TGTGCCAGCAGCGTAGGAGGGACACCAACCTACGAGCAGTACTTC
TRBJ1-1	TRBV13	-	-	CASSLQNTEAFF	TGTGCCAGCAGCTTACAGAACACTGAAGCTTTCTTT
TRBJ1-6	TRBV5-5	TRBD1	-	CASSLWDRANSPLHF	TGTGCCAGCAGCTTGTGGGACAGGGCTAATTCACCCCTCCACTTT
TRBJ2-1	TRBV5-1	TRBD2	-	CASSLEAGEWNEQFF	TGCGCCAGCAGCTTGGAAGCGGGGGAGTGGAATGAGCAGTTCTTC
TRBJ1-1	TRBV6-5	-	-	CASNIAPTGNTEAFF	TGTGCCAGCAACATCGCCCCGACAGGTAACACTGAAGCTTTCTTT
TRBJ2-1	TRBV21-1	-	-	CASSKERTSGRLSYNEQFF	TGTGCCAGCAGCAAAGAGCGGACTAGCGGGCGTCTCTCCTACAATGAGCAGTTCTTC
TRBJ1-4	TRBV4-2	-	-	CASSQVPSGVANEKLFF	TGTGCCAGCAGCCAAGTACCCTCCGGGGTTGCTAATGAAAAACTGTTTTTT
TRBJ2-2	TRBV3-1/TRBV3-2	TRBD2	-	CASSQTSGGRLFF	TGTGCCAGCAGCCAGACTAGCGGGGGCAGGCTGTTTTTT
TRBJ1-2	TRBV3-1/TRBV3-2	-	-	CASSQATGTKVNYGYTF	TGTGCCAGCAGCCAAGCCACCGGGACAAAGGTTAACTATGGCTACACCTTC
TRBJ1-4	TRBV2	-	-	CASRVVGQPKEKLFF	TGTGCCAGCAGAGTGGTGGGGCAGCCCAAAGAAAAACTGTTTTTT
TRBJ1-1	TRBV18	-	-	CASSPGGDREAFF	TGTGCCAGCTCACCAGGGGGCGACCGAGAAGCTTTCTTT
TRBJ2-1	TRBV15	TRBD2	-	CATSRARTSGNEQFF	TGTGCCACCAGCAGAGCGCGGACTAGCGGAAATGAGCAGTTCTTC
TRBJ1-2	TRBV7-8	TRBD1	once	CASSLAGRQGRGNYGYTF	TGTGCCAGCAGCTTAGCGGGGAGACAGGGGAGGGGTAACTATGGCTACACCTTC
TRBJ1-4	TRBV15	-	-	CATSNLGRTNEKLFF	TGTGCCACCAGCAACCTAGGCAGAACTAATGAAAAACTGTTTTTT